Detailed here is one T cell receptor (beta chain). This entry is derived from a study of cytomegalovirus exposure and HLA in healthy donors. V trimming: 5 bases; J trimming: 4 bases; junction bases outside the gene matches: 4. Germline V gene lookup returns CDR1 LNHDA and CDR2 SQIVND (reference sequence). The CDR3 consists of 13 residues. Use of 60 Vbeta and 13 Jbeta primers characterized the PCR. Sequencing was performed with immunoSEQ multiplex PCR; in TCRdb, only in-frame clones are kept and a portion is missing. Among 95,000 to 150,000 clones listed, more than 65% were seen once. Specimen: PBMCs. The J gene is TRBJ1-1, the V gene TRBV19, with 7 positions matching TRBD1. This clonotype originated in a man aged 18 to 29 in good health and CMV-seronegative. CDR3 amino acids: CASSLPGGTEAFF. CDR3 DNA: TGTGCCAGTAGTCTTCCAGGGGGCACTGAAGCTTTCTTT. Complete variable domain (other parts from reference TRBV19 and TRBJ1-1): DGGITQSPKYLFRKEGQNVTLSCEQNLNHDAMYWYRQDPGQGLRLIYYSQIVNDFQKGDIAEGYSVSREKKESFPLTVTSAQKNPTAFYLCASSLPGGTEAFFGQGTRLTVV.